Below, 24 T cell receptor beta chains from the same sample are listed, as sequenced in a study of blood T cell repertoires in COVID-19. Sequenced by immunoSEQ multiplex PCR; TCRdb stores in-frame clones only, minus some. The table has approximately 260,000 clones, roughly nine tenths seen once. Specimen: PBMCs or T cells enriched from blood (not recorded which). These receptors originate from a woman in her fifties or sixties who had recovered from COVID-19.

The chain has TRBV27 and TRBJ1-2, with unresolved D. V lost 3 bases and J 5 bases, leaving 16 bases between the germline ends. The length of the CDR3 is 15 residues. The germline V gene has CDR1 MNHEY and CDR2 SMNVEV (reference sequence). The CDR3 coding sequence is TGTGCCAGCAGTTTCGGCCGCGACTCAGTATATGGCTACACCTTC. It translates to CASSFGRDSVYGYTF.

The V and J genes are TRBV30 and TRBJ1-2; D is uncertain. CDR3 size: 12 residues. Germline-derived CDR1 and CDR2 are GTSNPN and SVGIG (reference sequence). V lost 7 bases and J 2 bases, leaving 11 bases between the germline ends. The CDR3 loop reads CASYLSNYGYTF. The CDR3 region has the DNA TGTGCCTCCTACCTTTCGAACTATGGCTACACCTTC. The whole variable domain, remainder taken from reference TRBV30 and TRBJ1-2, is SQTIHQWPATLVQPVGSPLSLECTVEGTSNPNLYWYRQAAGRGLQLLFYSVGIGQISSEVPQNLSASRPQDRQFILSSKKLLLSDSGFYLCASYLSNYGYTFGSGTRLTVV.

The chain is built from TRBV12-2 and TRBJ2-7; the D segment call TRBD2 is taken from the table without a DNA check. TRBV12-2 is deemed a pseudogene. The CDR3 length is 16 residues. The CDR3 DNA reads TGTGCAAGTCGCTTAGCGAGAGGCAATTTAACCTACGAGCAGTACTTC. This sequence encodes CASRLARGNLTYEQYF.

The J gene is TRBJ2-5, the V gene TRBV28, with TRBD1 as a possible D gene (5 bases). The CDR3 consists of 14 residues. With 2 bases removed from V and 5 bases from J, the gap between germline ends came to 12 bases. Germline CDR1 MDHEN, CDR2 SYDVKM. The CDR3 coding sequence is TGTGCCAGCAGTTTAAAGGGGATTAGGGAGACCCAGTACTTC. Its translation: CASSLKGIRETQYF.

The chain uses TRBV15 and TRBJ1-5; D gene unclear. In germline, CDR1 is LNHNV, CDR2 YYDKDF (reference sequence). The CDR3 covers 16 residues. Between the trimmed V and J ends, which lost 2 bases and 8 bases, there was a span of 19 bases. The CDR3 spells CATSRLSLGLEEPQHF. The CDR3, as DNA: TGTGCCACCAGCAGACTATCCCTGGGCTTAGAAGAGCCCCAGCATTTT.

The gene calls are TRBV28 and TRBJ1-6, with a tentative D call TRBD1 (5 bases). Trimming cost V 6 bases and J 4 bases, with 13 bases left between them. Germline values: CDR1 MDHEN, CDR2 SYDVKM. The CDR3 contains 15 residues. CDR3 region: CASRGGGRYNSPLHF. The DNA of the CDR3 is TGTGCCAGCAGGGGGGGTGGGAGGTATAATTCACCCCTCCACTTT.

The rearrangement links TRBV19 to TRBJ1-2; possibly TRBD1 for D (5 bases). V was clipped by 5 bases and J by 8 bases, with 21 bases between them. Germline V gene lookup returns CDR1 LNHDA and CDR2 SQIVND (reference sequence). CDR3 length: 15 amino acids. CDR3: CASSLQGGSLAGYTF. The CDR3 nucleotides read TGTGCCAGTAGTCTCCAGGGAGGTAGCTTGGCGGGCTACACCTTC.

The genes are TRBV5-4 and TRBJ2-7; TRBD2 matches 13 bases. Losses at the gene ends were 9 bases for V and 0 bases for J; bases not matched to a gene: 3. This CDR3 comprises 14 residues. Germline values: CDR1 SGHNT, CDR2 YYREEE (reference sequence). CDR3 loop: CATGTSGISYEQYF. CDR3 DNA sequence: TGTGCCACCGGGACTAGCGGGATCTCCTACGAGCAGTACTTC.

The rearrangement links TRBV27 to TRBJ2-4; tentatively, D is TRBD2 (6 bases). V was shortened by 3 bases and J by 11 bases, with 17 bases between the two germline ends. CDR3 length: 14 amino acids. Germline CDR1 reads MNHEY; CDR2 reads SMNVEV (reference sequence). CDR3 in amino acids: CASSFSIEGGVQYF. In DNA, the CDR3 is TGTGCCAGCAGTTTTTCTATTGAGGGAGGAGTTCAGTACTTC.

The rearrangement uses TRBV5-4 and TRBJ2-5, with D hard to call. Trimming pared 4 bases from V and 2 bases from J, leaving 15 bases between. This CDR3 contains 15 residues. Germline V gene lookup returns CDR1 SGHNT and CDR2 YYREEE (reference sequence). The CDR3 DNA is TGTGCCAGCAGCCCGGGTGGTGATTTACAAGAGACCCAGTACTTC. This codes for CASSPGGDLQETQYF.

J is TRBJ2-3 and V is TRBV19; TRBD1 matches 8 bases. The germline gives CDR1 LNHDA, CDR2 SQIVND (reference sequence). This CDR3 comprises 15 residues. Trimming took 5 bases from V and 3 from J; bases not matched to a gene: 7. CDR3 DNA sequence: TGTGCCAGTAGTCCCAGACAGGGGTCAACAGATACGCAGTATTTT. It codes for CASSPRQGSTDTQYF.

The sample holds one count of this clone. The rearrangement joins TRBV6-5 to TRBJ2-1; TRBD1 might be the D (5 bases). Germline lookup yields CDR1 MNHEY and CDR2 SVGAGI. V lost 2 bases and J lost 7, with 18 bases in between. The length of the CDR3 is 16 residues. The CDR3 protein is CASSYLDSNPGNEQFF. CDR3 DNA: TGTGCCAGCAGTTACCTTGACAGCAACCCTGGGAATGAGCAGTTCTTC.

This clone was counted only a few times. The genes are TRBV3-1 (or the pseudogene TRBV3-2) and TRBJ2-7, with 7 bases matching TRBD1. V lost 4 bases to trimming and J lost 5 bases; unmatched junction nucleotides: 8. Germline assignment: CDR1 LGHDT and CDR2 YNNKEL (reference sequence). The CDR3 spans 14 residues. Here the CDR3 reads CASSRETGKDEQYF. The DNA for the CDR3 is TGTGCCAGCAGCCGGGAGACAGGGAAGGACGAGCAGTACTTC.

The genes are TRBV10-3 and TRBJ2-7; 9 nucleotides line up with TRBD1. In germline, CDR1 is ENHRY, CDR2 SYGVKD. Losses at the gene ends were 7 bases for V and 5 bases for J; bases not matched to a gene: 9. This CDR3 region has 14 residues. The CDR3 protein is CAIMGQGIYDEQYF. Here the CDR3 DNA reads TGTGCCATCATGGGACAGGGAATATACGACGAGCAGTACTTC.

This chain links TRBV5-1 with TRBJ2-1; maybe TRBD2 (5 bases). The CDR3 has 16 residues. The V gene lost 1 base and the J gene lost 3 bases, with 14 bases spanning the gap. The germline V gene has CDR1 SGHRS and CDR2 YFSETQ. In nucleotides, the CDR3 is TGCGCCAGCAGCTTGTCCACGAGCGGAGGCTACAATGAGCAGTTCTTC. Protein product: CASSLSTSGGYNEQFF.

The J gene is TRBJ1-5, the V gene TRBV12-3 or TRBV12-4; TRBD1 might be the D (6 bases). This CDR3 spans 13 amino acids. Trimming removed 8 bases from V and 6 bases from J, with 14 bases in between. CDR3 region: CASAYRESQPQHF. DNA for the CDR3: TGTGCCAGCGCATACAGGGAGAGTCAGCCCCAGCATTTT.

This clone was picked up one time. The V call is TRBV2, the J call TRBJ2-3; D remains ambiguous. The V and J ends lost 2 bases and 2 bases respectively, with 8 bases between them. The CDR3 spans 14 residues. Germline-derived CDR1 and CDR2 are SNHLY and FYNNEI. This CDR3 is CASSEPLVTDTQYF. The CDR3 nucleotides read TGTGCCAGCAGTGAACCCCTAGTCACAGATACGCAGTATTTT.

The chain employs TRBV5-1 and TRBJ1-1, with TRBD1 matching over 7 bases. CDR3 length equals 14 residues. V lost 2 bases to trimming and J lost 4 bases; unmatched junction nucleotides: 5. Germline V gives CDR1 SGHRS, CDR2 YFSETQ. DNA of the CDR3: TGCGCCAGCAGCTTAAAGGACAGGACCACTGAAGCTTTCTTT. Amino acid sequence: CASSLKDRTTEAFF.

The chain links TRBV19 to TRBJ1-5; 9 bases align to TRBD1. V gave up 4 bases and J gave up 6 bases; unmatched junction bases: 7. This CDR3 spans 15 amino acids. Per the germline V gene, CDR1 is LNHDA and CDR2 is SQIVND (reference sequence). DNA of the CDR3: TGTGCCAGTAGTACCTGGGACAGGGATTTTCAGCCCCAGCATTTT. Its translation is CASSTWDRDFQPQHF.

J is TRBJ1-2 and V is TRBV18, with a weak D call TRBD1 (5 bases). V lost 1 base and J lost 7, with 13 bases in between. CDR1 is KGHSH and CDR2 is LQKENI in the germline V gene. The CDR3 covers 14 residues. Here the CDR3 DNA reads TGTGCCAGCTCACCACGGGACTGGCGAGGTGGCTACACCTTC. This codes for CASSPRDWRGGYTF.

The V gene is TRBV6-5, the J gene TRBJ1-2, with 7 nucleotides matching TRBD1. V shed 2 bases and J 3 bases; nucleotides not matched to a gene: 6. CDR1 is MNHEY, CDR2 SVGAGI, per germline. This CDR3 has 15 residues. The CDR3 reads CASSYTPTGDYGYTF. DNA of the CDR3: TGTGCCAGCAGTTACACCCCTACAGGGGACTATGGCTACACCTTC.

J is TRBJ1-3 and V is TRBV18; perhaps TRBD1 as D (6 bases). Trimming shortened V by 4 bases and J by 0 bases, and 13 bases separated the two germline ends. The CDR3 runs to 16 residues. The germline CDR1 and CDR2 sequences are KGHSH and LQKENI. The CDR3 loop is CASSQPGHSSGNTIYF. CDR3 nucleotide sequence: TGTGCCAGCTCACAACCGGGACACAGCTCTGGAAACACCATATATTTT.

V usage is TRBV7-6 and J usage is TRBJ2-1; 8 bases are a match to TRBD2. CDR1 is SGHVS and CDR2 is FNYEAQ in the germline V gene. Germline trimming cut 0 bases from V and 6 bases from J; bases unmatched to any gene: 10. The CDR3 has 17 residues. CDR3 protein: CASSLAPAGDSGNEQFF. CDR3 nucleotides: TGTGCCAGCAGCTTAGCTCCAGCGGGAGATAGTGGCAATGAGCAGTTCTTC.

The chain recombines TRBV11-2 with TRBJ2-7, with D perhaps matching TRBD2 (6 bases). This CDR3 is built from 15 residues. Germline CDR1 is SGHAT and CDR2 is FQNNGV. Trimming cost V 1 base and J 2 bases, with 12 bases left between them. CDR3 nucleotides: TGTGCCAGCAGCTTAGGGTCGTGGGGGGCCTACGAGCAGTACTTC. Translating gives CASSLGSWGAYEQYF.